Given below is one T cell receptor (beta chain) in context. Antigen specificity is unknown. The CDR3 extends over 15 amino acids. Per the germline V gene, CDR1 is SGHTA and CDR2 is FQGNSA. Trimming cost V 5 bases and J 4 bases, with 14 bases left between them. The sample comes from a study of blood T cells in healthy people across ages. Study overall: T cells yielded about one barcoded beta molecule per two cells through template switching. The study, taken as a whole, reports: Because sorting was not performed, PBMCs prevented conclusive naive versus antigen-experienced comparison.

It was with a sample-barcoded 5' primer and a J-beta primer mix that a second PCR of roughly 7 to 12 cycles was run. Every cDNA molecule bore a tag from a template-switch adaptor containing 12 random nucleotides. TCRdb fed the 5' RACE reads into MiXCR, producing one record per CDR3 protein. The sample carries 1.5 million to 2 million distinct CDR3 sequences, 25% to 30% recorded once. The specimen sequenced was blood. The receptor's source is a woman aged 25 to 39 in good health. The chain joins TRBV7-2 to TRBJ1-4; tentatively, D is TRBD1 (6 bases). Here the CDR3 DNA reads TGTGCCAGCAGCCGCCTAAGGGGGGATAATGAAAAACTGTTTTTT. This translates into CASSRLRGDNEKLFF.